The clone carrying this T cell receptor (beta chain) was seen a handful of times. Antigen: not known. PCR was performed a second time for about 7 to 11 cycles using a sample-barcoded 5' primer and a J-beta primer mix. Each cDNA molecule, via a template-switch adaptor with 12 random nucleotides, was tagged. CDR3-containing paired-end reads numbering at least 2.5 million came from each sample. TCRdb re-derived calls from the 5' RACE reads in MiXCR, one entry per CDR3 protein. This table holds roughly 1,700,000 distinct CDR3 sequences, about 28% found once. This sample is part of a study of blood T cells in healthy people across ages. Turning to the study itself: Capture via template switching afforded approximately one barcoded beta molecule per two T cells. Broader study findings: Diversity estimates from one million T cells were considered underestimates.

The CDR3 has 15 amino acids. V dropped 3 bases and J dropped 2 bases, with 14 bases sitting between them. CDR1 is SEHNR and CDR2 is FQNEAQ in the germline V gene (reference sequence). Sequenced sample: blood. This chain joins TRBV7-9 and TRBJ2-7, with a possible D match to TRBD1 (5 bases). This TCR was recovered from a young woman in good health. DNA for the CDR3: TGTGCCAGCAGCTTTCAGGGTACCCTTCCCTACGAGCAGTACTTC. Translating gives CASSFQGTLPYEQYF.